Presented here are 22 T cell receptor beta chains from one specimen sequenced in a study of T cell responses to AZD1222 COVID-19 vaccine. The data were produced by immunoSEQ multiplex PCR, yet TCRdb's version contains in-frame clones alone and is incomplete. The repertoire holds 150,000 to 200,000 clones, with 90% as singletons. Material: peripheral blood, obtained on day 0 of AZD1222 vaccination. All receptors derive from an adult in good health.

This chain links TRBV3-1 (or the pseudogene TRBV3-2) with TRBJ2-1; 10 positions agree with TRBD2. Germline loops: CDR1 LGHDT, CDR2 YNNKEL (reference sequence). CDR3 length: 15 residues. Unmatched junction bases numbered 10, after V lost 5 bases and J lost 9 bases. CDR3 region: CASSSSQRGGIEQFF. The DNA for the CDR3 is TGTGCCAGCAGCTCATCCCAGCGGGGGGGGATTGAGCAGTTCTTC.

V usage is TRBV5-4 and J usage is TRBJ2-1; the D gene is possibly TRBD1 (6 bases). Trimming shortened V by 5 bases and J by 4 bases, and 16 bases separated the two germline ends. Germline V CDR1 and CDR2: SGHNT, YYREEE (reference sequence). The CDR3 spans 15 residues. This CDR3 reads CASRPGTPTYNEQFF. The CDR3 DNA is TGTGCCAGCAGACCCGGGACACCGACTTACAATGAGCAGTTCTTC. The entire variable domain, with the rest obtained from reference TRBV5-4 and TRBJ2-1, is as follows: ETGVTQSPTHLIKTRGQQVTLRCSSQSGHNTVSWYQQALGQGPQFIFQYYREEENGRGNFPPRFSGLQFPNYSSELNVNALELDDSALYLCASRPGTPTYNEQFFGPGTRLTVL.

CDR3 bases: TGTGCCAGCAGCCAGGGACAGGGGGCGGCCTACACCTTC. Protein sequence: CASSQGQGAAYTF. The gene calls are TRBV7-9 and TRBJ1-2, with TRBD1 matching over 12 bases. The germline gives CDR1 SEHNR, CDR2 FQNEAQ (reference sequence). This CDR3 is 13 amino acids long. V was pared by 5 bases and J by 10 bases, with 5 bases of the junction left unmatched.

The chain recombines TRBV19 with TRBJ1-5, with D perhaps TRBD1 (5 bases). V was cut by 6 bases and J by 4 bases, with 16 bases left in between. Germline CDR1 LNHDA, CDR2 SQIVND (reference sequence). This CDR3 is 15 amino acids long. The CDR3 region is CASRVRDFQNQPQHF. DNA of the CDR3: TGTGCCAGTAGGGTTCGGGACTTCCAGAATCAGCCCCAGCATTTT.

This clone was observed a single time. The CDR3 spells CATSQDRLNTEAFF. CDR3 bases: TGTGCCACCAGTCAGGACAGACTGAACACTGAAGCTTTCTTT. The rearrangement links TRBV15 to TRBJ1-1; weak D call: TRBD1 (6 bases). Germline CDR1 is LNHNV and CDR2 is YYDKDF (reference sequence). The CDR3 runs to 14 residues. The V gene lost 6 bases and the J gene lost 0 bases, with 11 bases spanning the gap. Drawing the rest from reference TRBV15 and TRBJ1-1, the complete variable domain is DAMVIQNPRYQVTQFGKPVTLSCSQTLNHNVMYWYQQKSSQAPKLLFHYYDKDFNNEADTPDNFQSRRPNTSFCFLDIRSPGLGDTAMYLCATSQDRLNTEAFFGQGTRLTVV.

This clone has only one observation. The chain is built from TRBV7-7 and TRBJ2-7, with 10 nucleotides matching TRBD1. The CDR3 covers 13 residues. CDR1 is SSHAT, CDR2 FNYEAQ, per germline (reference sequence). The CDR3: CAREGDRGYEQYF. In DNA, the CDR3 is TGTGCTAGGGAGGGGGACAGGGGCTACGAGCAGTACTTC.

The V call is TRBV6-5, the J call TRBJ2-5, with 9 bases that match TRBD1. This CDR3 has 13 amino acids. Per the germline V gene, CDR1 is MNHEY and CDR2 is SVGAGI. V gave up 8 bases and J gave up 4 bases; unmatched junction bases: 5. CDR3: CASARDRVETQYF. The CDR3 DNA reads TGTGCCAGCGCAAGGGACAGGGTAGAGACCCAGTACTTC.

The CDR3 nucleotides read TGTGCCAGCAGCCCCCGGGACTATGGCTACACCTTC. This gives the protein CASSPRDYGYTF. The chain is built from TRBV11-2 and TRBJ1-2; D unresolved. Germline V CDR1 and CDR2: SGHAT, FQNNGV. The CDR3 length is 12 residues. Deletions cut 5 bases from V and 3 bases from J, with 7 bases between.

The chain combines TRBV5-1 with TRBJ1-2; 7 bases align to TRBD1. CDR1 and CDR2 from the germline V gene are SGHRS and YFSETQ. V lost 4 bases and J lost 4; bases outside the gene matches: 7. The CDR3 has 14 amino acids. CDR3 residues: CASSLDRTSYGYTF. As DNA, the CDR3 is TGCGCCAGCAGCCTGGACAGGACGAGCTATGGCTACACCTTC.

J is TRBJ2-1 and V is TRBV27, with D possibly being TRBD1 or TRBD2 (6 bases each). V was pared by 5 bases and J by 4 bases, with 12 bases between. The CDR3 extends over 14 amino acids. Germline V gene data show CDR1 as MNHEY and CDR2 as SMNVEV (reference sequence). CDR3 sequence reads: CASSRGTPYNEQFF. The CDR3 coding sequence is TGTGCCAGCAGTCGGGGGACACCGTACAATGAGCAGTTCTTC.

The rearrangement joins TRBV6-5 to TRBJ2-3; TRBD2 aligns across 8 bases. The germline V gene encodes CDR1 MNHEY and CDR2 SVGAGI. The V gene end was trimmed by 7 bases and the J gene end by 2 bases; junction bases not matched to a gene: 8. CDR3 length: 15 residues. The CDR3 is CASTMGLGFTDTQYF. In nucleotides, the CDR3 is TGTGCCAGCACCATGGGACTAGGTTTCACAGATACGCAGTATTTT.

This clone came up once. The rearrangement links TRBV7-2 to TRBJ2-3; 12 nucleotides align to TRBD1. This CDR3 comprises 16 residues. The germline CDR1 and CDR2 sequences are SGHTA and FQGNSA. Losses at the gene ends were 5 bases for V and 7 bases for J; bases not matched to a gene: 10. CDR3 bases: TGTGCCAGCAGCCACCGGGACAGGGGGCGCGAATATACGCAGTATTTT. Its protein is CASSHRDRGREYTQYF.

Note on this clone: At the DNA level, this CDR3 is encoded by other sequences in the same sample as well. This chain links TRBV5-1 with TRBJ1-1, with a weak D call TRBD1 (5 bases). The CDR3 runs to 14 residues. V lost 1 base and J 1 base, leaving 8 bases between the germline ends. The germline V gene encodes CDR1 SGHRS and CDR2 YFSETQ. The CDR3 is CASSLTGSNTEAFF. In DNA form, the CDR3 reads TGCGCCAGCAGCTTGACAGGTTCGAACACTGAAGCTTTCTTT.

The V and J genes are TRBV9 and TRBJ2-5; D is perhaps TRBD2 (5 bases). Germline V lookup: CDR1 SGDLS, CDR2 YYNGEE. V gave up 0 bases and J gave up 1 base, with 7 bases separating them. The CDR3 sequence is 14 residues long. CDR3 DNA: TGTGCCAGCAGCGTAGCGGGATTCCAAGAGACCCAGTACTTC. It translates to CASSVAGFQETQYF.

This chain joins TRBV29-1 and TRBJ1-2; 12 bases map to TRBD1. Trimming at V came to 3 bases and at J to 6 bases, leaving 5 bases not matched to a gene. Germline-derived CDR1 and CDR2 are SQVTM and ANQGSEA. The CDR3 runs to 14 residues. CDR3 sequence (DNA): TGCAGCGTTGAGGGGACAGGGGGCGCGGATGGCTACACCTTC. It translates to CSVEGTGGADGYTF.

The CDR3 spells CASSTGTGFTDTQYF. The CDR3 nucleotides read TGTGCCAGCAGTACCGGGACAGGCTTCACAGATACGCAGTATTTT. The V call is TRBV11-3, the J call TRBJ2-3; 8 bases line up with TRBD1. The V segment lost 6 bases and the J segment 2 bases; nucleotides outside the gene matches: 7. Germline V gives CDR1 SGHNT, CDR2 YENEEA. This CDR3 has 15 residues.

In the case of this clone: Other DNA sequences of this sample code for an identical CDR3. This chain's CDR3 is CASSLGGGQPQHF. Here the CDR3 DNA reads TGTGCCAGCAGCTTGGGAGGCGGACAGCCCCAGCATTTT. The chain recombines TRBV5-4 with TRBJ1-5; D remains unclear. The CDR3 sequence is 13 residues long. V dropped 0 bases and J dropped 7 bases, with 8 bases sitting between them. CDR1 is SGHNT and CDR2 is YYREEE in the germline V gene (reference sequence).

This chain links TRBV2 with TRBJ2-7; the D call may be TRBD1 or TRBD2 (5 bases each). This CDR3 region has 15 residues. Germline values: CDR1 SNHLY, CDR2 FYNNEI. V lost 1 base, J lost 4 bases, and 14 bases lay in between. The DNA for the CDR3 is TGTGCCAGCAGTGAAGGGGGGATATCGGGATACGAGCAGTACTTC. Protein: CASSEGGISGYEQYF.

This rearrangement joins TRBV10-1 to TRBJ2-7; the match to TRBD1 covers 10 bases. With 5 bases clipped from V and 0 bases from J, the junction kept 7 bases outside the gene matches. CDR3 size: 16 residues. Germline V gene sequence: CDR1 WNHNN, CDR2 SYGVQD (reference sequence). The CDR3 is CASSPGQGTGSYEQYF. The CDR3 DNA sequence: TGCGCCAGCAGTCCGGGACAGGGGACCGGCTCCTACGAGCAGTACTTC.

The V call is TRBV27, the J call TRBJ1-5, with D possibly being TRBD1 (6 bases). Germline V CDR1 and CDR2: MNHEY, SMNVEV (reference sequence). Between the trimmed V and J ends, which lost 6 bases and 5 bases, there was a span of 17 bases. The CDR3 spans 15 residues. CDR3 sequence (DNA): TGTGCCAGCAGAATACAGGGAGTGGTTGATCAGCCCCAGCATTTT. Translated: CASRIQGVVDQPQHF.

The chain uses TRBV27 and TRBJ2-5; D unresolved. The CDR3 runs 12 residues. With 3 bases removed from V and 4 bases from J, the gap between germline ends came to 6 bases. CDR1 and CDR2 from the germline V gene are MNHEY and SMNVEV (reference sequence). The CDR3 coding sequence is TGTGCCAGCAGTTTCTGGGGAGAGACCCAGTACTTC. Its translation: CASSFWGETQYF.

V gene TRBV7-9 combines with J gene TRBJ1-1; possible D gene TRBD1, 6 bases. V was clipped by 8 bases and J by 1 base, with 14 bases between them. The germline gives CDR1 SEHNR, CDR2 FQNEAQ (reference sequence). The CDR3 totals 14 residues. This CDR3 is CASGGPGANTEAFF. For the CDR3, the DNA is TGTGCCAGCGGTGGGCCAGGGGCGAACACTGAAGCTTTCTTT. Looking up the rest from reference TRBV7-9 and TRBJ1-1 gives the full variable domain: DTGVSQNPRHKITKRGQNVTFRCDPISEHNRLYWYRQTLGQGPEFLTYFQNEAQLEKSRLLSDRFSAERPKGSFSTLEIQRTEQGDSAMYLCASGGPGANTEAFFGQGTRLTVV.